The rows below give T cell receptor beta chains drawn from one sample of a study of shared clonotypes between healthy human individuals. Measured with immunoSEQ multiplex PCR; TCRdb has only the in-frame clones, and not every one. Here the sample spans millions of clones, around 95% being singletons. The sequencing sample was made of naive CD4+ T cells sorted from blood. These receptors came from a man between 18 and 29 years old in good health. The CDR3 runs from the conserved cysteine through the conserved F or W. D genes are given only for firm matches. A row's size may be missing; if present it is once, few, many or a size class.

j_gene	abundance	d_gene	v_gene	CDR3nt	CDR3aa
TRBJ1-1	.	TRBD1	TRBV4-1	TGCGCCAGCAGCCCCCAGGGGGCGATGAACACTGAAGCTTTCTTT	CASSPQGAMNTEAFF
TRBJ2-7	.	.	TRBV7-2	TGTGCCAGCAGCCCGACCGGGGGGCATCCCTACGAGCAGTACTTC	CASSPTGGHPYEQYF
TRBJ1-5	.	.	TRBV5-6	TGTGCCAGCAGCTTAGGAGGGTGGCAGCCCCAGCATTTT	CASSLGGWQPQHF
TRBJ2-1	.	TRBD1	TRBV5-5	TGTGCCAGCAGCTTGGGACAGGGGGAGTACAATGAGCAGTTCTTC	CASSLGQGEYNEQFF
TRBJ1-5	once	.	TRBV11-2	TGTGCCAGCAGCTTAGGGGACACCAGCAATCAGCCCCAGCATTTT	CASSLGDTSNQPQHF
TRBJ2-5	.	.	TRBV6-5	TGTGCCACCAGGGAGAGGACGGACCAAGAGACCCAGTACTTC	CATRERTDQETQYF
TRBJ2-3	.	TRBD2	TRBV6-1	TGTGCCAGCAGTGGAACTAGCGGGAGGGTCACAGATACGCAGTATTTT	CASSGTSGRVTDTQYF
TRBJ1-6	few	.	TRBV28	TGTGCCAGCAGGCAGGAGGGGACCTATAATTCACCCCTCCACTTT	CASRQEGTYNSPLHF
TRBJ2-7	.	TRBD2	TRBV5-1	TGCGCCAGCAGCGCGGCGGGAGGGTTCTCCTACGAGCAGTACTTC	CASSAAGGFSYEQYF
TRBJ2-1	.	.	TRBV5-1	TGCGCCAGCAGCCAACCTTACAATGAGCAGTTCTTC	CASSQPYNEQFF
TRBJ2-7	.	.	TRBV27	TGTGCCAGCCGCCAATGGGCAAATCGCAATACCTACGAGCAGTACTTC	CASRQWANRNTYEQYF
TRBJ1-4	.	.	TRBV6-5	TGTGCCAGCAGGGCGACAGGCGAAAATGAAAAACTGTTTTTT	CASRATGENEKLFF
TRBJ2-5	.	.	TRBV10-3	TGTGCCATCGGTGGAGCAGAGACCCAGTACTTC	CAIGGAETQYF
TRBJ2-3	.	.	TRBV5-1	TGCGCCAGCAGCTTTGGGGGGCCCGCAGATACGCAGTATTTT	CASSFGGPADTQYF
TRBJ2-3	.	.	TRBV27	TGTGCCAGCAGTTCCAGGGTTACAGGGGATACGCAGTATTTT	CASSSRVTGDTQYF
TRBJ1-6	.	TRBD1	TRBV28	TGTGCCAGCAGTCAGCCGACAGGGATCGGATCACCCCTCCACTTT	CASSQPTGIGSPLHF
TRBJ1-6	once	.	TRBV7-2	TGTGCCAGCAGCCCCAGGGAGGCACCCCTCCACTTT	CASSPREAPLHF